Presented here are 20 T cell receptor beta chains from one specimen sequenced in a study of cytomegalovirus exposure and HLA in healthy donors. 13 Jbeta primers and 60 Vbeta primers were used for the PCR. Repertoires were generated with immunoSEQ multiplex PCR, while TCRdb's copy carries only in-frame clones and drops some. This table has some 120,000 clones, under 90% appearing once. The specimen was PBMCs. These receptors all come from a woman aged 40 to 49 in good health and CMV-seropositive.

The J gene is TRBJ1-3, the V gene TRBV19; 8 bases fit TRBD1. With V trimmed by 6 bases and J by 2 bases, 6 bases remained unmatched. Germline V CDR1 and CDR2: LNHDA, SQIVND (reference sequence). The CDR3 totals 15 residues. CDR3 loop: CASSEQGAPGNTIYF. CDR3 DNA sequence: TGTGCCAGTAGCGAGCAGGGGGCTCCTGGAAACACCATATATTTT.

The V call is TRBV2, the J call TRBJ1-2, with TRBD1 identical over 9 bases. Germline V CDR1 and CDR2: SNHLY, FYNNEI. The trim removed 1 base at V and 4 bases at J, leaving 7 bases unmatched. The CDR3 spans 16 residues. The CDR3 DNA reads TGTGCCAGCAGTGAAGTCCCAGGACAGGGGCTCTATGGCTACACCTTC. The encoded protein is CASSEVPGQGLYGYTF.

This clone was observed a single time. The rearrangement links TRBV5-1 to TRBJ2-7; TRBD2 might be the D (6 bases). Trimming left V 4 bases short and J 0 bases short, with 17 bases between. Germline V gene sequence: CDR1 SGHRS, CDR2 YFSETQ. The CDR3 has 16 amino acids. CDR3 bases: TGCGCCAGCAGCGAGGGACTTCCCGGGGGCTCCTACGAGCAGTACTTC. The encoded protein is CASSEGLPGGSYEQYF.

CDR3 residues: CASSEYLGPGVYGYTF. The CDR3 DNA sequence: TGTGCCAGCAGTGAATATTTGGGACCGGGAGTCTATGGCTACACCTTC. The chain links TRBV6-4 to TRBJ1-2, with a possible D match to TRBD1 (5 bases). This CDR3 has 16 residues. V was trimmed by 3 bases and J by 4 bases, leaving 18 bases between them. The germline V gene encodes CDR1 MRHNA and CDR2 SNTAGT.

This chain uses TRBV5-6 with TRBJ2-5; possible D gene TRBD1, 6 bases. V was trimmed by 5 bases and J by 0 bases, leaving 8 bases between them. In germline, CDR1 is SGHDT, CDR2 YYEEEE. The CDR3 is 13 residues long. The DNA for the CDR3 is TGTGCCAGCAGACAGGGTTACCAAGAGACCCAGTACTTC. Amino acid sequence: CASRQGYQETQYF.

The CDR3 DNA is TGTGCCAGCTCACCACCTATTAGCCTAGGTGGTAAAGAGACCCAGTACTTC. This encodes CASSPPISLGGKETQYF. The chain links TRBV18 to TRBJ2-5; D unclear. CDR3 size: 17 residues. The ends were cut back, 0 bases at V and 3 bases at J, with 17 bases in the middle. Germline assignment: CDR1 KGHSH and CDR2 LQKENI.

This clone was counted a few times. This chain joins TRBV13 and TRBJ1-1, with 10 bases identical to TRBD1. This CDR3 comprises 14 residues. V shed 3 bases, J shed 4 bases, and the junction held 2 bases outside the gene matches. Germline loops: CDR1 PRHDT, CDR2 FYEKMQ (reference sequence). CDR3 amino acids: CASSLGTGATEAFF. The CDR3 DNA reads TGTGCCAGCAGCTTGGGGACAGGGGCCACTGAAGCTTTCTTT.

The chain uses TRBV30 and TRBJ1-2, with TRBD1 identical over 8 bases. The V and J ends lost 1 base and 3 bases, in that order; junction bases with no gene match: 7. CDR3 length: 15 amino acids. The germline V gene encodes CDR1 GTSNPN and CDR2 SVGIG (reference sequence). As DNA, the CDR3 is TGTGCCTGGAGTGACACCGACAGGGGCCACTATGGCTACACCTTC. It translates to CAWSDTDRGHYGYTF. Supplemented by reference TRBV30 and TRBJ1-2, the full variable domain reads SQTIHQWPATLVQPVGSPLSLECTVEGTSNPNLYWYRQAAGRGLQLLFYSVGIGQISSEVPQNLSASRPQDRQFILSSKKLLLSDSGFYLCAWSDTDRGHYGYTFGSGTRLTVV.

J is TRBJ2-7 and V is TRBV30; 7 positions match TRBD2. J was trimmed by 3 bases and V by 2 bases; bases with no gene match: 13. Germline V CDR1 and CDR2: GTSNPN, SVGIG (reference sequence). CDR3 length: 16 amino acids. CDR3 sequence (DNA): TGTGCCTGGAGTCCCCGACTAGCACCTACACTCTACGAGCAGTACTTC. Encoded protein: CAWSPRLAPTLYEQYF.

This CDR3 reads CASSPLGIQGVNNQPQHF. For the CDR3, the DNA is TGTGCCAGCAGTCCTCTAGGAATACAGGGCGTGAACAATCAGCCCCAGCATTTT. This chain joins TRBV27 and TRBJ1-5, with D perhaps matching TRBD1 (6 bases). Germline lookup yields CDR1 MNHEY and CDR2 SMNVEV (reference sequence). Trimming left V 5 bases short and J 3 bases short, with 23 bases between. CDR3 length equals 18 residues.

The chain employs TRBV10-2 and TRBJ2-1, with D possibly TRBD2 on 5 matching bases. This CDR3 is 12 amino acids long. Germline CDR1 and CDR2: WSHSY and SAAADI. The germline V and J ends were trimmed by 0 bases and 8 bases, with 5 bases remaining between them. The CDR3 bases are TGCGCCAGCAGTGAGTCGCGGGATGAGCAGTTCTTC. It specifies CASSESRDEQFF.

V and J are TRBV9 and TRBJ2-6; the match to TRBD1 covers 12 bases. V shed 3 bases, J shed 2 bases, and the junction held 3 bases outside the gene matches. The CDR3 is made up of 17 amino acids. Per the germline V gene, CDR1 is SGDLS and CDR2 is YYNGEE. The CDR3 reads CASSEGTGGPGANVLTF. CDR3 coding DNA: TGTGCCAGCAGCGAGGGGACAGGGGGCCCTGGGGCCAACGTCCTGACTTTC.

This rearrangement joins TRBV30 to TRBJ2-2, with 7 bases that match TRBD2. The V gene's germline CDR1 is GTSNPN and CDR2 SVGIG (reference sequence). This CDR3 region has 14 residues. The V and J ends lost 2 bases and 4 bases, in that order; junction bases with no gene match: 4. The CDR3 here is CAWSTAGVTGELFF. As DNA, the CDR3 is TGTGCCTGGAGTACGGCGGGGGTCACCGGGGAGCTGTTTTTT.

The chain has TRBV4-2 and TRBJ2-1; 10 bases agree with TRBD2. The CDR3 is 15 amino acids. J was trimmed by 7 bases and V by 3 bases; bases with no gene match: 6. Germline-derived CDR1 and CDR2 are LGHNA and YNFKEQ. The DNA of the CDR3 is TGTGCCAGCAGCCACCTAGCGGGAGCGGGGAATGAGCAGTTCTTC. Residues: CASSHLAGAGNEQFF.

The gene calls are TRBV4-1 and TRBJ1-2; 7 bases match TRBD1. This CDR3 is 15 amino acids long. Germline lookup yields CDR1 MGHRA and CDR2 YSYEKL. The J segment lost 4 bases and the V segment lost 5 bases, leaving 10 bases of the junction unmatched. The CDR3 is CASSKTGDPLYGYTF. DNA of the CDR3: TGCGCCAGCAGCAAAACAGGGGACCCCCTCTATGGCTACACCTTC.

This clone was seen more than once but under ten times. The V and J genes are TRBV5-1 and TRBJ2-5, with 7 bases identical to TRBD1. J lost 1 base, V lost 1 base, and 4 bases had no gene match. Germline CDR1 SGHRS, CDR2 YFSETQ. This CDR3 contains 15 residues. This chain's CDR3 is CASSLRPGGQETQYF. CDR3 coding DNA: TGCGCCAGCAGCTTGAGGCCAGGGGGCCAAGAGACCCAGTACTTC.

CDR3 sequence reads: CASRDRGSIDEQFF. CDR3 nucleotide sequence: TGTGCCAGCCGGGACAGGGGGTCAATAGATGAGCAGTTCTTC. The chain is built from TRBV19 and TRBJ2-1; 11 bases fit TRBD1. The V gene's germline CDR1 is LNHDA and CDR2 SQIVND (reference sequence). The CDR3 contains 14 residues. The ends lost 9 bases at V and 8 bases at J; junction bases unmatched: 9. Looking up the rest from reference TRBV19 and TRBJ2-1 gives the full variable domain: DGGITQSPKYLFRKEGQNVTLSCEQNLNHDAMYWYRQDPGQGLRLIYYSQIVNDFQKGDIAEGYSVSREKKESFPLTVTSAQKNPTAFYLCASRDRGSIDEQFFGPGTRLTVL.

The rearrangement links TRBV5-6 to TRBJ2-3; D possibly corresponds to TRBD2 (5 bases). The germline CDR1 and CDR2 sequences are SGHDT and YYEEEE. The CDR3 runs to 14 residues. The V end was cut by 0 bases, the J end by 4 bases, with 9 bases between. The CDR3 coding sequence is TGTGCCAGCAGCTTGGAAGGGAGCCCAGATACGCAGTATTTT. It codes for CASSLEGSPDTQYF.

In its sample, this clone was seen a few times. The V call is TRBV7-9, the J call TRBJ2-7; the D gene is possibly TRBD1 (6 bases). The germline V gene has CDR1 SEHNR and CDR2 FQNEAQ (reference sequence). CDR3 size: 16 residues. The V gene lost 0 bases and the J gene lost 2 bases, with 14 bases spanning the gap. CDR3 protein: CASSLAGQGPTYEQYF. The CDR3, as DNA: TGTGCCAGCAGCTTAGCTGGCCAGGGGCCCACCTACGAGCAGTACTTC.

The gene calls are TRBV12-1 and TRBJ2-1; the table calls TRBD2, which could not be checked here. TRBV12-1 is listed as a pseudogene. This CDR3 has 17 residues. CDR3 sequence (DNA): TGTGCCAGCAGCTTTGGGGTTCGGGGGAGGTCCTACAATGAGCAGTTCTTC. It translates to CASSFGVRGRSYNEQFF.